The 22 T cell receptor beta chains below come from one sample, sequenced in a study of cytotoxic CD8 clonotypes in ibrutinib-treated CLL (dated by TCRdb to the early 2020s). Receptor amplification or capture employed the immunoSEQ multiplex PCR assay. This is the immuneACCESS table as TCRdb keeps it, with only in-frame sequences that have V and J called. A part of the clones is gone; compared with another copy, unresolved V genes explain less than half, and the rest is unexplained. For this sample the table gives 30,000 or so clones, of which 45% to 65% were detected only once. The top ten constitute about 5% of the sample. The specimen comprised PBMCs, sampled before ibrutinib treatment. The source of these receptors is a human donor with chronic lymphocytic leukemia.

The J gene is TRBJ2-2, the V gene TRBV2, with 8 bases matching TRBD1. V lost 3 bases and J lost 4; bases outside the gene matches: 4. Per the germline V gene, CDR1 is SNHLY and CDR2 is FYNNEI. The CDR3 loop spans 15 amino acids. For the CDR3, the DNA is TGTGCCAGCAGTGAGGCGACAGGGGCCACCGGGGAGCTGTTTTTT. Translation gives CASSEATGATGELFF. The whole variable domain, filled in from reference TRBV2 and TRBJ2-2, reads EPEVTQTPSHQVTQMGQEVILRCVPISNHLYFYWYRQILGQKVEFLVSFYNNEISEKSEIFDDQFSVERPDGSNFTLKIRSTKLEDSAMYFCASSEATGATGELFFGEGSRLTVL.

This clone was seen a few times. The chain carries TRBV6-5 and TRBJ2-7, with TRBD2 identical over 12 bases. The CDR3 spans 15 residues. Germline values: CDR1 MNHEY, CDR2 SVGAGI. The V gene end was trimmed by 6 bases and the J gene end by 3 bases; junction bases not matched to a gene: 6. Written as DNA, the CDR3 is TGTGCCAGCAGGAGACTAGCGGGAGTTGGCTACGAGCAGTACTTC. Amino acids: CASRRLAGVGYEQYF.

The V gene is TRBV4-1, the J gene TRBJ2-2; no reliable D call. The CDR3 extends over 14 amino acids. From germline, CDR1 is MGHRA and CDR2 YSYEKL. Trimming took off 7 bases at V and 1 base at J, with 10 bases between the two ends. The DNA for the CDR3 is TGCGCCAGCAACCCATATCTGAACACCGGGGAGCTGTTTTTT. As protein: CASNPYLNTGELFF.

A few counts support this clone. The chain carries TRBV7-9 and TRBJ2-1; D is uncertain. V was shortened by 5 bases and J by 2 bases, with 13 bases between the two germline ends. This CDR3 region has 15 residues. The germline CDR1 and CDR2 sequences are SEHNR and FQNEAQ (reference sequence). This chain's CDR3 is CASSPDRRPYNEQFF. The CDR3 DNA reads as TGTGCCAGCAGCCCCGACCGGAGACCCTACAATGAGCAGTTCTTC.

The chain combines TRBV29-1 with TRBJ2-6, with D uncertain. This CDR3 is 16 amino acids long. Per the germline V gene, CDR1 is SQVTM and CDR2 is ANQGSEA. V gave up 4 bases and J gave up 4 bases, with 17 bases separating them. In nucleotides, the CDR3 is TGCAGCGTTGGTCAGCTCCGGAGTGCCGGGGCCAACGTCCTGACTTTC. It yields the protein CSVGQLRSAGANVLTF.

This clone was found many times. The chain is built from TRBV6-6 and TRBJ2-2, with D possibly TRBD1 on 6 matching bases. Germline V gene lookup returns CDR1 MNHNY and CDR2 SVGAGI (reference sequence). The CDR3 is made up of 14 amino acids. Trimming cost V 8 bases and J 1 base, with 11 bases left between them. The CDR3 sequence: CASVRTENTGELFF. The CDR3 DNA is TGTGCCAGCGTAAGGACAGAGAACACCGGGGAGCTGTTTTTT.

The chain links TRBV5-1 to TRBJ2-5; D not certain. Trimming stripped 3 bases from V and 2 bases from J, with 5 bases between. Germline V gene lookup returns CDR1 SGHRS and CDR2 YFSETQ. This CDR3 region has 12 residues. This CDR3 reads CASSWDQETQYF. As DNA, the CDR3 is TGCGCCAGCAGCTGGGATCAAGAGACCCAGTACTTC.

This clone showed up just a few times. For the CDR3, the DNA is TGTGCCAGCAGCTTGGCGGGCAACTCCTACGAGCAGTACTTC. This translates into CASSLAGNSYEQYF. The V call is TRBV7-2, the J call TRBJ2-7; TRBD2 might be the D (5 bases). The CDR3 is made up of 14 amino acids. Germline V gives CDR1 SGHTA, CDR2 FQGNSA. V was cut by 3 bases and J by 0 bases, with 9 bases left in between.

To note about this clone: Mismatch with germline at one junction end may stem from a read error. The chain links TRBV19 to TRBJ2-3, with TRBD2 matching 12 bases. CDR3 length: 15 residues. CDR1 is LNHDA and CDR2 is SQIVND in the germline V gene (reference sequence). CDR3: CASSVLAGGTDTQYF. The CDR3 bases are TGTGCCAGTAGTGTACTAGCGGGGGGCACGGATACGCAGTATTTT.

The table lists this clone with a few counts. In the same sample, other DNA sequences code for this CDR3. The rearrangement links TRBV18 to TRBJ2-3; D is uncertain. Per germline, CDR1 KGHSH and CDR2 LQKENI. V lost 3 bases, J lost 0 bases, and 7 bases lay in between. This CDR3 contains 14 residues. This CDR3 is CASSPAPSTDTQYF. CDR3 DNA: TGTGCCAGCTCACCGGCTCCAAGCACAGATACGCAGTATTTT.

A few counts support this clone. The rearrangement joins TRBV18 to TRBJ2-3; 7 bases align to TRBD2. There are 15 residues in the CDR3. V trimming: 2 bases; J trimming: 1 base; junction bases outside the gene matches: 3. Germline loops: CDR1 KGHSH, CDR2 LQKENI. CDR3 DNA sequence: TGTGCCAGCTCACCATCACGGGGGGGCACAGATACGCAGTATTTT. Residues: CASSPSRGGTDTQYF.

The DNA of the CDR3 is TGTGCCAGCAGTTACAGGACAAACTACGAGCAGTACTTC. This sequence encodes CASSYRTNYEQYF. This chain uses TRBV6-6 with TRBJ2-7, with D possibly TRBD1 on 5 matching bases. Trimming pared 2 bases from V and 3 bases from J, leaving 8 bases between. The germline CDR1 and CDR2 sequences are MNHNY and SVGAGI (reference sequence). The CDR3 spans 13 residues.

The CDR3 sequence: CASSGASGWEVHEQFF. As DNA, the CDR3 is TGTGCCAGCAGTGGGGCTAGCGGGTGGGAGGTCCATGAGCAGTTCTTC. The chain employs TRBV2 and TRBJ2-1; 8 bases align to TRBD2. J was trimmed by 8 bases and V by 4 bases; bases with no gene match: 13. Germline lookup yields CDR1 SNHLY and CDR2 FYNNEI. The CDR3 has 16 residues. Drawing the rest from reference TRBV2 and TRBJ2-1, the complete variable domain is EPEVTQTPSHQVTQMGQEVILRCVPISNHLYFYWYRQILGQKVEFLVSFYNNEISEKSEIFDDQFSVERPDGSNFTLKIRSTKLEDSAMYFCASSGASGWEVHEQFFGPGTRLTVL.

Relative to its sample, this clone is medium-sized. This chain joins TRBV2 and TRBJ2-3; 12 bases fit TRBD2. The CDR3 is made up of 14 amino acids. Germline CDR1 is SNHLY and CDR2 is FYNNEI. Unmatched junction bases numbered 3, after V lost 6 bases and J lost 5 bases. CDR3 DNA sequence: TGTGCCAGCAGAGCACTAGCGGGGGGAGATACGCAGTATTTT. Translating gives CASRALAGGDTQYF. Combining the CDR3 with reference TRBV2 and TRBJ2-3 gives the whole variable domain EPEVTQTPSHQVTQMGQEVILRCVPISNHLYFYWYRQILGQKVEFLVSFYNNEISEKSEIFDDQFSVERPDGSNFTLKIRSTKLEDSAMYFCASRALAGGDTQYFGPGTRLTVL.

This clone has just a few counts. The V and J genes are TRBV6-5 and TRBJ1-1; D not resolved. V dropped 1 base and J dropped 1 base, with 10 bases sitting between them. Germline CDR1 reads MNHEY; CDR2 reads SVGAGI. The length of the CDR3 is 15 residues. DNA of the CDR3: TGTGCCAGCAGTTACTGGCAGGACCGGAACACTGAAGCTTTCTTT. This codes for CASSYWQDRNTEAFF.

This chain joins TRBV7-3 and TRBJ2-1, with 9 bases identical to TRBD2. Germline V gene data show CDR1 as SGHTA and CDR2 as FQGTGA. The CDR3 spans 17 residues. With V trimmed by 1 base and J by 2 bases, 6 bases remained unmatched. CDR3 region: CASSLRVSGGTYNEQFF. CDR3 coding DNA: TGTGCCAGCAGCTTAAGGGTTAGCGGGGGTACCTACAATGAGCAGTTCTTC.

V usage is TRBV10-1 and J usage is TRBJ2-7; no reliable D call. The CDR3 sequence is 15 residues long. Germline V gene sequence: CDR1 WNHNN, CDR2 SYGVQD (reference sequence). The ends were cut back, 3 bases at V and 3 bases at J, with 15 bases in the middle. The chain's CDR3 is CASSDSTGGLYEQYF. CDR3 coding DNA: TGCGCCAGCAGTGATTCGACCGGTGGGCTCTACGAGCAGTACTTC.

The V call is TRBV5-1, the J call TRBJ2-7; no clear D. CDR3 size: 14 residues. Per the germline V gene, CDR1 is SGHRS and CDR2 is YFSETQ. Trimming pared 4 bases from V and 2 bases from J, leaving 13 bases between. The DNA of the CDR3 is TGCGCCAGCAGCCCGGACGGAAAAACCTACGAGCAGTACTTC. Its translation is CASSPDGKTYEQYF.

This chain links TRBV6-5 with TRBJ2-1; possible D gene TRBD2, 6 bases. The V gene's germline CDR1 is MNHEY and CDR2 SVGAGI. The CDR3 runs 16 residues. Trimming stripped 3 bases from V and 6 bases from J, with 18 bases between. The CDR3 DNA follows: TGTGCCAGCAGTTATAGGGTGACTAGTGTATCCAATGAGCAGTTCTTC. Residues: CASSYRVTSVSNEQFF.

This chain connects TRBV5-1 to TRBJ2-2; TRBD2 matches 15 bases. CDR1 and CDR2 (germline): SGHRS, YFSETQ. The J segment lost 0 bases and the V segment lost 4 bases, leaving 1 base of the junction unmatched. The CDR3 is 17 residues long. CDR3 nucleotides: TGCGCCAGCAGCCGGACTAGCGGGGGGGCGAACACCGGGGAGCTGTTTTTT. It yields the protein CASSRTSGGANTGELFF.

This sequence joins TRBV9 and TRBJ2-7; TRBD2 might be the D (6 bases). The length of the CDR3 is 14 residues. CDR1 and CDR2 (germline): SGDLS, YYNGEE. V was trimmed by 4 bases and J by 9 bases, leaving 20 bases between them. The DNA of the CDR3 is TGTGCCAGCAGCTACAAACCAAGAGAGGGAGGGCAGTACTTC. The encoded protein is CASSYKPREGGQYF.

The CDR3 sequence is CASDRGTGFPLYEQYF. The CDR3 region has the DNA TGCGCCAGCGACCGCGGGACAGGTTTCCCCCTCTACGAGCAGTACTTC. The gene calls are TRBV23-1 and TRBJ2-7; TRBD1 agrees at 8 bases. TRBV23-1 has ORF status, its function being uncertain. The V gene end was trimmed by 8 bases and the J gene end by 3 bases; junction bases not matched to a gene: 15. The CDR3 runs to 16 residues.